A single sample is the source of the 28 T cell receptor beta chains below, sequenced in a study of shared clonotypes between healthy human individuals. The method was immunoSEQ multiplex PCR; TCRdb's version includes in-frame clones alone and lacks a portion of them. Of 2 million to 3 million clones listed, 93% were seen once; the top ten hold around 0.4%. Sequencing was done on a sample of naive CD4+ T cells from PBMCs. As for subset: CD45RA+ positively selected. These TCRs come from a man aged 18 to 30 in good health. Some clones in this sample may be carry-over from other donors' samples.

The V gene is TRBV6-1, the J gene TRBJ2-7, with 9 bases matching TRBD2. The V gene's germline CDR1 is MNHNS and CDR2 SASEGT. The CDR3 totals 14 residues. The trim removed 6 bases at V and 6 bases at J, leaving 9 bases unmatched. Here the CDR3 reads CASSPTSGTLEQYF. In DNA, the CDR3 is TGTGCCAGCAGCCCGACTAGCGGTACTCTCGAGCAGTACTTC.

The V call is TRBV7-2, the J call TRBJ2-3; D remains ambiguous. The CDR3 is made up of 12 amino acids. The ends were cut back, 3 bases at V and 11 bases at J, with 12 bases in the middle. CDR1 and CDR2 (germline): SGHTA, FQGNSA. DNA for the CDR3: TGTGCCAGCAGCTTGGGAAGGTGGCGGCAGTATTTT. Protein sequence: CASSLGRWRQYF. The full variable domain, completed using reference TRBV7-2 and TRBJ2-3, is GAGVSQSPSNKVTEKGKDVELRCDPISGHTALYWYRQSLGQGLEFLIYFQGNSAPDKSGLPSDRFSAERTGGSVSTLTIQRTQQEDSAVYLCASSLGRWRQYFGPGTRLTVL.

The chain employs TRBV7-3 and TRBJ2-1, with 8 bases identical to TRBD2. This CDR3 spans 15 amino acids. CDR1 SGHTA and CDR2 FQGTGA come from the germline V gene. V dropped 5 bases and J dropped 5; count of bases not matched to a gene: 8. In DNA form, the CDR3 reads TGTGCCAGCAGCCCCCAGACTAGCGCCAACAATGAGCAGTTCTTC. Its protein is CASSPQTSANNEQFF.

This clone was counted once. The CDR3 sequence is CASSLARPKVEKLFF. CDR3 nucleotide sequence: TGTGCCAGCAGCTTAGCAAGACCCAAGGTTGAAAAACTGTTTTTT. The chain has TRBV7-9 and TRBJ1-4, with no clear D. The CDR3 spans 15 residues. Germline CDR1 is SEHNR and CDR2 is FQNEAQ (reference sequence). The V gene lost 0 bases and the J gene lost 7 bases, with 12 bases spanning the gap.

This chain links TRBV7-2 with TRBJ2-7; D possibly corresponds to TRBD2 (5 bases). This CDR3 contains 14 residues. Germline V lookup: CDR1 SGHTA, CDR2 FQGNSA. Trimming took off 5 bases at V and 0 bases at J, with 11 bases between the two ends. For the CDR3, the DNA is TGTGCCAGCAGCGTGGACTGGAGCTCCTACGAGCAGTACTTC. Protein product: CASSVDWSSYEQYF.

The chain carries TRBV29-1 and TRBJ1-1; D perhaps matches TRBD1 (6 bases). The CDR3 is 13 amino acids. V dropped 7 bases and J dropped 5 bases, with 17 bases sitting between them. The germline V gene has CDR1 SQVTM and CDR2 ANQGSEA. The CDR3 DNA follows: TGCAGCGCTGAGGGGGGGGTAAGAACTGAAGCTTTCTTT. It specifies CSAEGGVRTEAFF.

The J gene is TRBJ2-3, the V gene TRBV6-5; 8 positions agree with TRBD1. V lost 0 bases and J lost 7; bases outside the gene matches: 6. Germline lookup yields CDR1 MNHEY and CDR2 SVGAGI. The CDR3 loop spans 15 amino acids. This CDR3 is CASSYSETGENTQYF. For the CDR3, the DNA is TGTGCCAGCAGTTACTCTGAGACAGGGGAAAATACGCAGTATTTT.

Remarks on this clone: Other DNA sequences in this sample translate to the same CDR3. The genes are TRBV5-1 and TRBJ2-7; 8 bases map to TRBD2. Germline V gene lookup returns CDR1 SGHRS and CDR2 YFSETQ. After removal of 1 base from V and 0 bases from J, the junction contained 3 bases not matched to a gene. The CDR3 totals 15 residues. CDR3 DNA sequence: TGCGCCAGCAGCTTGACTAGCGGCAGCTCCTACGAGCAGTACTTC. It translates to CASSLTSGSSYEQYF.

As regards this clone: The sample holds other DNA sequences that translate to the same CDR3. CDR3 in DNA: TGCAGCGTTGAAGGGTACCAAGAGACCCAGTACTTC. Translation: CSVEGYQETQYF. This sequence joins TRBV29-1 and TRBJ2-5; D call uncertain. The V gene's germline CDR1 is SQVTM and CDR2 ANQGSEA. There are 12 residues in the CDR3. V lost 1 base to trimming and J lost 0 bases, with 3 bases between them.

This chain joins TRBV18 and TRBJ2-4; 9 nucleotides line up with TRBD2. Per the germline V gene, CDR1 is KGHSH and CDR2 is LQKENI. This CDR3 has 16 residues. Germline trimming cut 2 bases from V and 2 bases from J; bases unmatched to any gene: 4. The CDR3 loop reads CASSPMTSGSKNIQYF. The CDR3 nucleotides are TGTGCCAGCTCACCAATGACTAGCGGTTCCAAAAACATTCAGTACTTC.

A remark on this clone: Other DNA sequences in the sample encode the same CDR3. V and J are TRBV11-2 and TRBJ2-5; D remains unclear. Trimming cost V 1 base and J 2 bases, with 5 bases left between them. The CDR3 runs 13 residues. Germline V CDR1 and CDR2: SGHAT, FQNNGV. The DNA for the CDR3 is TGTGCCAGCAGCTTAGCCGTACAAGAGACCCAGTACTTC. This gives the protein CASSLAVQETQYF.

This chain joins TRBV30 and TRBJ1-1; D gene unclear. V lost 3 bases, J lost 7 bases, and 9 bases lay in between. Germline values: CDR1 GTSNPN, CDR2 SVGIG (reference sequence). The CDR3 runs 11 residues. CDR3 sequence reads: CAWRRVLEAFF. The CDR3 DNA sequence: TGTGCCTGGAGAAGGGTTCTTGAAGCTTTCTTT.

This clone has just a few counts. V and J are TRBV9 and TRBJ1-1; TRBD1 might be the D (5 bases). This CDR3 is 14 amino acids long. Trimming removed 4 bases at V and 4 bases at J, with 14 bases between. CDR1 and CDR2 from the germline V gene are SGDLS and YYNGEE. The CDR3, as DNA: TGTGCCAGCAGCCGAAGTTGGGGCGGCACTGAAGCTTTCTTT. Its protein is CASSRSWGGTEAFF.

The CDR3 bases are TGTGCCAGCAGTTACAACCGCCCGGACGGGGGCTACACCTTC. This codes for CASSYNRPDGGYTF. This chain uses TRBV6-6 with TRBJ1-2; D ambiguous. The V gene's germline CDR1 is MNHNY and CDR2 SVGAGI (reference sequence). This CDR3 comprises 14 residues. V lost 2 bases, J lost 8 bases, and 15 bases lay in between.

This chain uses TRBV18 with TRBJ2-3; 14 nucleotides line up with TRBD2. This CDR3 is built from 16 residues. Germline lookup yields CDR1 KGHSH and CDR2 LQKENI. The trim removed 5 bases at V and 4 bases at J, leaving 5 bases unmatched. CDR3 sequence: CASSTGTSGSSDTQYF. The CDR3 DNA follows: TGTGCCAGCTCAACAGGGACTAGCGGGAGTTCAGATACGCAGTATTTT.

The chain has TRBV9 and TRBJ2-1; TRBD2 aligns across 13 bases. The ends lost 4 bases at V and 8 bases at J; junction bases unmatched: 15. Germline V gives CDR1 SGDLS, CDR2 YYNGEE. The CDR3 consists of 18 residues. The CDR3 sequence: CASSPRLAGGLKRYEQFF. The CDR3 bases are TGTGCCAGCAGCCCAAGACTAGCGGGAGGATTGAAGCGGTATGAGCAGTTCTTC.

This clone was recorded only once. The chain carries TRBV6-7 and TRBJ1-3; the match to TRBD1 covers 8 bases. TRBV6-7 is an ORF, with its function uncertain. V was pared by 4 bases and J by 1 base, with 6 bases of the junction left unmatched. This CDR3 spans 16 amino acids. The CDR3 loop is CASSCSGGVSGNTIYF. Written as DNA, the CDR3 is TGTGCCAGCAGTTGCTCAGGGGGCGTGTCTGGAAACACCATATATTTT.

The chain has TRBV15 and TRBJ2-5; D possibly corresponds to TRBD1 (6 bases). Per the germline V gene, CDR1 is LNHNV and CDR2 is YYDKDF (reference sequence). The CDR3 length is 13 residues. Trimming removed 5 bases from V and 9 bases from J, with 16 bases in between. CDR3 nucleotides: TGTGCCACCAGCGCAACAGGGAGAGGGGCCCAGTACTTC. As protein: CATSATGRGAQYF.

The chain is built from TRBV28 and TRBJ2-1; 7 bases match TRBD2. The V gene's germline CDR1 is MDHEN and CDR2 SYDVKM. The CDR3 has 15 residues. V lost 5 bases and J lost 7; bases outside the gene matches: 11. The CDR3 bases are TGTGCCAGCAGTCCCCCTGGCGGGAGAATGAATGAGCAGTTCTTC. Protein: CASSPPGGRMNEQFF.

The V and J genes are TRBV27 and TRBJ2-5; D may be TRBD2 (6 bases). V lost 7 bases and J 2 bases, leaving 20 bases between the germline ends. Germline V gene lookup returns CDR1 MNHEY and CDR2 SMNVEV (reference sequence). The CDR3 loop spans 16 amino acids. CDR3 protein: CASKGKTGSRQETQYF. The CDR3, as DNA: TGTGCCAGCAAGGGCAAAACCGGGAGCAGACAAGAGACCCAGTACTTC.

The CDR3 is CASSPQDRTNNEQFF. CDR3 coding DNA: TGTGCCAGCTCACCCCAGGACAGGACAAACAATGAGCAGTTCTTC. The chain recombines TRBV18 with TRBJ2-1, with TRBD1 matching 7 bases. The germline gives CDR1 KGHSH, CDR2 LQKENI. The V segment lost 3 bases and the J segment 5 bases; nucleotides outside the gene matches: 7. The CDR3 is 15 residues long. The full variable domain, its missing parts supplied by reference TRBV18 and TRBJ2-1, is NAGVMQNPRHLVRRRGQEARLRCSPMKGHSHVYWYRQLPEEGLKFMVYLQKENIIDESGMPKERFSAEFPKEGPSILRIQQVVRGDSAAYFCASSPQDRTNNEQFFGPGTRLTVL.

Comment on this clone: This CDR3 is also generated by other DNA sequences in the sample. The chain joins TRBV10-3 to TRBJ2-1; 13 bases map to TRBD2. Germline CDR1 reads ENHRY; CDR2 reads SYGVKD. This CDR3 is built from 15 residues. J gave up 4 bases and V 6 bases, and 3 bases lay outside the gene matches. The CDR3, as DNA: TGTGCCATCAGGGGGACTAGCGGGACTTACAATGAGCAGTTCTTC. Residues: CAIRGTSGTYNEQFF.

The chain is built from TRBV9 and TRBJ2-1; the match to TRBD1 covers 10 bases. Germline loops: CDR1 SGDLS, CDR2 YYNGEE. V shed 4 bases, J shed 6 bases, and the junction held 4 bases outside the gene matches. The CDR3 runs to 14 residues. The chain's CDR3 is CASSRQGASNEQFF. The CDR3 DNA reads as TGTGCCAGCAGCAGACAGGGGGCGAGCAATGAGCAGTTCTTC.

This clone was recorded only once. This chain uses TRBV9 with TRBJ2-1; 9 bases agree with TRBD2. After removal of 0 bases from V and 8 bases from J, the junction contained 6 bases not matched to a gene. The CDR3 has 15 amino acids. Germline CDR1 SGDLS, CDR2 YYNGEE. Written as DNA, the CDR3 is TGTGCCAGCAGCGTAGACAGCGGGAGGTACTATGAGCAGTTCTTC. Amino acid sequence: CASSVDSGRYYEQFF.

The chain combines TRBV5-1 with TRBJ2-1; no clear D. V shed 6 bases and J shed 5 bases, with 6 bases lying between them. The CDR3 loop spans 11 amino acids. CDR1 is SGHRS, CDR2 YFSETQ, per germline. The CDR3: CASNRDNEQFF. In nucleotides, the CDR3 is TGCGCCAGCAACAGAGACAATGAGCAGTTCTTC.

On this clone: Other nucleotide sequences in the sample specify the same CDR3. The rearrangement uses TRBV10-1 and TRBJ2-7; no clear D. Germline V gene lookup returns CDR1 WNHNN and CDR2 SYGVQD (reference sequence). The V end lost 6 bases, the J end lost 3 bases, and 9 bases lay between the germline ends. The CDR3 sequence is 12 residues long. The CDR3 coding sequence is TGCGCCAGCAGCGGTTCCTACTACGAGCAGTACTTC. Its protein product is CASSGSYYEQYF.

The chain links TRBV5-1 to TRBJ2-3; D is possibly TRBD2 (6 bases). The V end was cut by 1 base, the J end by 2 bases, with 11 bases between. There are 15 residues in the CDR3. Germline CDR1 SGHRS, CDR2 YFSETQ. The CDR3 sequence: CASSLTRGSTDTQYF. CDR3 bases: TGCGCCAGCAGCTTGACACGGGGGTCCACAGATACGCAGTATTTT.

The rearrangement links TRBV6-1 to TRBJ1-3; 10 bases line up with TRBD1. Trimming cost V 7 bases and J 5 bases; bases outside gene matches: 5. Per germline, CDR1 MNHNS and CDR2 SASEGT. This CDR3 spans 14 amino acids. The CDR3 DNA reads as TGTGCCAGCAACCGGGACAGGGGAAGAAACACCATATATTTT. Translation gives CASNRDRGRNTIYF.